Listed below are T cell receptor beta chains from one sample, sequenced in a study of shared clonotypes between healthy human individuals. Clones were sequenced by immunoSEQ multiplex PCR, and TCRdb holds only the in-frame ones, with some missing. This sample yields roughly 2,300,000 clones, of which 85% to 95% are seen a single time; 0.3% to 0.45% belongs to the top ten. What was sequenced was naive CD4+ T cells from PBMCs. The receptor set was obtained from a man aged 18 to 29 in good health. Some clones in this sample may be carry-over from other donors' samples. Each CDR3 is given with its conserved first and last residue. Fields, in order: clone size, D gene, J gene, V gene, CDR3 DNA, CDR3 protein. A D gene is named only where the DNA matches it firmly. Clone sizes are given selectively: once, few, many, or a class where the clone is expanded.

>-|-|TRBJ1-4|TRBV28
TGTGCCAGCACATACAGGGTTCATGAAAAACTGTTTTTT
CASTYRVHEKLFF
>-|TRBD2|TRBJ2-5|TRBV10-2
TGCGCCAGCACGACTAGCAGGGTTCAGGAGACCCAGTACTTC
CASTTSRVQETQYF
>-|TRBD2|TRBJ2-3|TRBV2
TGTGCCAGCAGTGATCTAGCGGGAGGAGGAGATACGCAGTATTTT
CASSDLAGGGDTQYF
>-|TRBD1|TRBJ1-2|TRBV27
TGTGCCAGCAGTCGTGACAGGGGGCCCGTCGCTGGCTACACCTTC
CASSRDRGPVAGYTF
>-|TRBD1|TRBJ1-1|TRBV28
TGTGCCAGCAGTTTTCTTCCGGGACAGGGGACAGGGTCCACTGAAGCTTTCTTT
CASSFLPGQGTGSTEAFF
>few|TRBD1|TRBJ1-5|TRBV29-1
TGCAGCGTAAGCGGACAGGGAAGGGAGCCCCAGCATTTT
CSVSGQGREPQHF
>few|-|TRBJ1-5|TRBV28
TGTGCCAGCAGTTCCGAGGCTCAGCCCCAGCATTTT
CASSSEAQPQHF
>few|-|TRBJ1-5|TRBV6-1
TGTGCCAGCAGTATCGAAAATTCCGGGCCCCAGCATTTT
CASSIENSGPQHF
>-|-|TRBJ2-2|TRBV11-3
TGTGCCAGCAGCTTAACGCCCACCGGGGAGCTGTTTTTT
CASSLTPTGELFF
>-|-|TRBJ2-7|TRBV18
TGTGCCAGCTCACAACCATACGTATTTCCGAGCTCCTACGAGCAGTACTTC
CASSQPYVFPSSYEQYF
>-|TRBD2|TRBJ2-7|TRBV29-1
TGCAGCGTTGGTGGACTAGCTCTCTACGAGCAGTACTTC
CSVGGLALYEQYF
>-|-|TRBJ1-2|TRBV5-8
TGTGCCAGCAGTTTACCCGGGGAAACTTCCTATGGCTACACCTTC
CASSLPGETSYGYTF
>-|-|TRBJ2-5|TRBV5-1
TGCGCCAGCAGCCTCGGAACGGGGGAGACCCAGTACTTC
CASSLGTGETQYF
>-|TRBD1|TRBJ1-2|TRBV28
TGTGCCAGCAGGGGTCAACAGGGGGCGGACTATGGCTACACCTTC
CASRGQQGADYGYTF
>-|-|TRBJ2-7|TRBV7-3
TGTGCCAGCAGCCTCAGCAGGGGTCGCGAGCAGTACTTC
CASSLSRGREQYF
>-|-|TRBJ2-7|TRBV7-9
TGTGCCAGCAGCTTGTCTTGGGGGGTCAGGAGGAACGAGCAGTACTTC
CASSLSWGVRRNEQYF
>once|-|TRBJ1-2|TRBV7-9
TGTGCCAGCAGTTTTCCCCACGGCTATGGCTACACCTTC
CASSFPHGYGYTF
>-|-|TRBJ2-1|TRBV28
TGTGCCAGCAGGACAGTATCCTCCTACAATGAGCAGTTCTTC
CASRTVSSYNEQFF
>-|-|TRBJ2-1|TRBV5-1
TGCGCCAGCAGCTTGCGCCTTCCCTCCAATGAGCAGTTCTTC
CASSLRLPSNEQFF
>-|TRBD2|TRBJ2-7|TRBV4-3
TGCGCCAGCAGTGGGGGGGACGAGCAGTACTTC
CASSGGDEQYF
>-|-|TRBJ2-2|TRBV5-1
TGCGCCAGCAGCTTGAAGGGGGAAAACACCGGGGAGCTGTTTTTT
CASSLKGENTGELFF
>-|TRBD1|TRBJ1-1|TRBV5-1
TGCGCCAGCAGCTTGGCCGGACAGGGGATCACTGAAGCTTTCTTT
CASSLAGQGITEAFF
>-|-|TRBJ2-1|TRBV25-1
TGTGCCAGCAGTGAATGGGCGGGAACCTACAATGAGCAGTTCTTC
CASSEWAGTYNEQFF
>-|-|TRBJ2-5|TRBV19
TGTGCCAGTAGTCCCTTCGGCGAATCAGGGGAGCCTCAAGAGACCCAGTACTTC
CASSPFGESGEPQETQYF
>-|-|TRBJ2-4|TRBV21-1
TGTGCCAGCAGCCTGGGGGCGACAGGGGGCGCGGCCAAAAACATTCAGTACTTC
CASSLGATGGAAKNIQYF
>-|-|TRBJ2-2|TRBV7-8
TGTGCCAGCAGCTTAAAGAAGGGTTTTCTTGACACCGGGGAGCTGTTTTTT
CASSLKKGFLDTGELFF
>-|-|TRBJ1-4|TRBV29-1
TGCAGCGTTGGAGAAGGGGTGGGGGAAAAACTGTTTTTT
CSVGEGVGEKLFF
>once|TRBD2|TRBJ2-3|TRBV7-3
TGTGCCAGCAGCTTAAATCAACTAGCGGGGGATACGCAGTATTTT
CASSLNQLAGDTQYF
>-|TRBD2|TRBJ2-7|TRBV30
TGTGCCTGGAGTGGACTAGCGGGGGGAAGCTCCTACGAGCAGTACTTC
CAWSGLAGGSSYEQYF